One sample yielded the 10 T cell receptor beta chains listed below, sequenced in a study of blood T cell repertoires in COVID-19. Using immunoSEQ multiplex PCR, the repertoire was profiled, and TCRdb retains in-frame clones only, with some absent. Of 200,000 to 250,000 clones in the sample, about 89% were seen once. The specimen was PBMCs or T cells enriched from blood (not recorded which). The receptors stem from a woman aged 18-35 years who had recovered from COVID-19.

The chain combines TRBV11-3 with TRBJ1-1; TRBD1 matches at 7 bases. The J segment lost 2 bases and the V segment lost 5 bases, leaving 5 bases of the junction unmatched. Germline V lookup: CDR1 SGHNT, CDR2 YENEEA. The CDR3 is 14 residues long. CDR3 bases: TGTGCCAGCAGCAACCGGGACAGCAACACTGAAGCTTTCTTT. Amino acids: CASSNRDSNTEAFF.

V usage is TRBV3-1 (or the pseudogene TRBV3-2) and J usage is TRBJ2-5; D is ambiguous. There are 15 residues in the CDR3. Germline V gives CDR1 LGHDT, CDR2 YNNKEL (reference sequence). Trimming removed 5 bases from V and 5 bases from J, with 18 bases in between. In DNA, the CDR3 is TGTGCCAGCAGCTTGGGCCTTAGAGTCGGCGAGACCCAGTACTTC. The encoded protein is CASSLGLRVGETQYF.

This sequence joins TRBV11-2 and TRBJ1-5; the D gene is possibly TRBD1 (6 bases). The CDR3 runs 15 residues. V was pared by 5 bases and J by 6 bases, with 17 bases between. In germline, CDR1 is SGHAT, CDR2 FQNNGV. As DNA, the CDR3 is TGTGCCAGCAGCCTTGGGGGCGGGTCCGGTCAGCCCCAGCATTTT. This encodes CASSLGGGSGQPQHF.

The chain couples TRBV4-3 to TRBJ1-2; D gene uncertain. Germline values: CDR1 LGHNA, CDR2 YSLEER. The CDR3 has 16 amino acids. The germline V and J ends were trimmed by 2 bases and 4 bases, with 17 bases remaining between them. The CDR3 spells CASSQSVGTIVYGYTF. CDR3 DNA: TGCGCCAGCAGCCAAAGCGTCGGCACGATAGTCTATGGCTACACCTTC.

J is TRBJ2-7 and V is TRBV9; D is unclear. Deletions cut 0 bases from V and 0 bases from J, with 10 bases between. This CDR3 region has 15 residues. CDR1 and CDR2 from the germline V gene are SGDLS and YYNGEE. The CDR3: CASSVDVYSSYEQYF. The DNA of the CDR3 is TGTGCCAGCAGCGTAGATGTTTACAGCTCCTACGAGCAGTACTTC.

The chain recombines TRBV4-3 with TRBJ1-2; no reliable D call. V was cut by 0 bases and J by 3 bases, with 14 bases left in between. Germline assignment: CDR1 LGHNA and CDR2 YSLEER. CDR3 size: 16 residues. CDR3 residues: CASSQDTQRQHYGYTF. CDR3 bases: TGCGCCAGCAGCCAAGATACCCAGCGGCAGCACTATGGCTACACCTTC.

This rearrangement joins TRBV5-1 to TRBJ2-2; D is unclear. Trimming removed 3 bases at V and 4 bases at J, with 10 bases between. The CDR3 is made up of 14 amino acids. The V gene's germline CDR1 is SGHRS and CDR2 YFSETQ. The CDR3 DNA is TGCGCCAGCAGCTCCAAGACAAGCACCGGGGAGCTGTTTTTT. It translates to CASSSKTSTGELFF.

This chain joins TRBV11-3 and TRBJ2-3, with TRBD2 identical over 13 bases. The V gene's germline CDR1 is SGHNT and CDR2 YENEEA. V lost 4 bases, J lost 4 bases, and 8 bases stayed unmatched. The CDR3 has 17 residues. The CDR3 reads CASSSYGLAGVPDTQYF. The CDR3 bases are TGTGCCAGCAGCTCATATGGACTAGCGGGAGTTCCAGATACGCAGTATTTT.

The chain joins TRBV28 to TRBJ2-5; D is unresolved. V lost 2 bases and J 1 base, leaving 8 bases between the germline ends. Per germline, CDR1 MDHEN and CDR2 SYDVKM. The CDR3 extends over 14 amino acids. In DNA form, the CDR3 reads TGTGCCAGCAGTTTAAGACTCACCCAAGAGACCCAGTACTTC. This gives the protein CASSLRLTQETQYF.

This chain links TRBV4-1 with TRBJ1-1; TRBD1 might be the D (6 bases). The V and J ends lost 3 bases and 4 bases respectively, with 15 bases between them. The CDR3 sequence is 15 residues long. Per germline, CDR1 MGHRA and CDR2 YSYEKL. DNA of the CDR3: TGCGCCAGCAGCCACAACAGGGAGAGGGCCACTGAAGCTTTCTTT. This translates into CASSHNRERATEAFF.